This T cell receptor (beta chain) was recovered during a study of CD8+ T cells in alopecia areata. As to treatment: oral pan-JAK inhibitor, 5-10 mg twice daily. V dropped 4 bases and J dropped 6 bases, with 15 bases sitting between them. This CDR3 spans 15 amino acids. Germline lookup yields CDR1 LGHNA and CDR2 YNFKEQ. cDNA serving as the sequencing template came from extracted, reverse transcribed RNA. Sequencing was performed with immunoSEQ multiplex PCR; in TCRdb, only in-frame clones are kept and a portion is missing. The repertoire consists of 110,000 to 150,000 clones, with 54% occurring once and the leading ten covering about 16%.

The source material was CD8+ T cells sorted from blood, sampled at week 4, from a patient treated with tofacitinib. This receptor was identified in a human donor with alopecia areata. J is TRBJ2-2 and V is TRBV4-2; D gene unclear. The CDR3 DNA follows: TGTGCCAGCAGCCCGGAAAGAGGTGGATCCGGGGAGCTGTTTTTT. This sequence encodes CASSPERGGSGELFF.